The T cell receptor (beta chain) under discussion was sequenced for a study of blood T cell repertoires in COVID-19. Study-level background: The cDNA or gDNA used as material had been derived from T cells, B-cell-depleted T cells, or PBMCs.

Using immunoSEQ multiplex PCR, the repertoire was profiled, and TCRdb retains in-frame clones only, with some absent. The sample holds fewer than 250,000 clones, roughly 91% seen once. It was during active infection that Seattle patients were enrolled and then longitudinally followed. From germline, CDR1 is MNHNS and CDR2 SASEGT. Trimming took 0 bases from V and 8 from J; bases not matched to a gene: 6. There are 15 residues in the CDR3. The source is a young man with COVID-19, enrolled during active disease. Sequencing was carried out using peripheral blood. The chain combines TRBV6-1 with TRBJ2-1; 8 nucleotides line up with TRBD1. The CDR3 here is CASSEAGDRSDEQFF. CDR3 nucleotides: TGTGCCAGCAGTGAAGCGGGGGACAGGTCGGATGAGCAGTTCTTC.